This T cell receptor beta chain derives from a study of shared clonotypes between healthy human individuals. For sorted subsets, 150 to 200 ng DNA per replicate equaled tens of thousands of T cell genomes. The repertoire was sequenced with immunoSEQ multiplex PCR; TCRdb's copy has only in-frame clones and lacks some. Counted here are about 820,000 clones, more than 85% occurring once; the ten biggest clones make up 20% to 30%. Selected positively for CCR7 and CD45RO-negative, naive CD8 cells excluded terminally differentiated effector memory CD45RA+ cells. Nashville, Tennessee was home to all donors, who were Caucasian adults. Concerning this clone: Its antigen is still unknown.

Study-wide results and limits: Sorted-subset samples were not fully sequenced, rarefaction indicated.

CDR1 SGHAT and CDR2 FQNNGV come from the germline V gene. V lost 3 bases to trimming and J lost 8 bases, with 7 bases between them. There are 11 residues in the CDR3. Material for sequencing was naive CD8+ T cells sorted from blood. This chain uses TRBV11-2 with TRBJ1-1; no clear D. The TCR originated in a man aged 25 to 45 in good health. Here the CDR3 DNA reads TGTGCCAGCAGCTTTTTGTCAGAAGCTTTCTTT. Translating it yields CASSFLSEAFF.